The 24 T cell receptor beta chains in this list originate from one sample, sequenced in a study of shared clonotypes between healthy human individuals. Produced via immunoSEQ multiplex PCR; TCRdb's table is partial and in-frame only. The sample lists about 520,000 clones, over 70% occurring once. Source material: PBMCs. Receptors were obtained from a woman aged 40-49 years in good health. Some clones in this sample may be carry-over from other donors' samples.

The V and J genes are TRBV2 and TRBJ1-2; D might be TRBD1 (5 bases). Germline V gene lookup returns CDR1 SNHLY and CDR2 FYNNEI. The CDR3 sequence is 14 residues long. V dropped 1 base and J dropped 4 bases, with 10 bases sitting between them. The CDR3 DNA reads TGTGCCAGCAGTGAAGAGGACACCATCTATGGCTACACCTTC. This gives the protein CASSEEDTIYGYTF.

About this clone itself: Being one base from a much bigger clone, this may be a read error. Within the sample, other DNA sequences also encode this same CDR3. The chain uses TRBV28 and TRBJ2-5; unclear D gene. Per germline, CDR1 MDHEN and CDR2 SYDVKM. The CDR3 length is 14 residues. The CDR3 DNA is TGTGCAAGCAGTTTACGAACCCTTGGGGAGACCCAGTACTTC. Protein: CASSLRTLGETQYF.

This clone has more than one count but fewer than ten. The rearrangement uses TRBV7-2 and TRBJ2-3; D perhaps matches TRBD1 (7 bases). The CDR3 runs 13 residues. V dropped 6 bases and J dropped 7 bases, with 14 bases sitting between them. Looked up from germline, CDR1 is SGHTA and CDR2 is FQGNSA. The CDR3 bases are TGTGCCAGCAGAAAGGGGGCGGGAAATACGCAGTATTTT. The encoded protein is CASRKGAGNTQYF.

This chain links TRBV5-1 with TRBJ2-2, with D unclear. V was trimmed by 4 bases and J by 0 bases, leaving 7 bases between them. In germline, CDR1 is SGHRS, CDR2 YFSETQ. This CDR3 is built from 14 residues. The CDR3 protein is CASSPHTNTGELFF. In DNA, the CDR3 is TGCGCCAGCAGCCCTCACACGAACACCGGGGAGCTGTTTTTT.

This clone was detected only a few times. The rearrangement joins TRBV5-1 to TRBJ1-1; 11 bases agree with TRBD1. The CDR3 sequence is 14 residues long. After removal of 4 bases from V and 6 bases from J, the junction contained 5 bases not matched to a gene. Germline CDR1 and CDR2: SGHRS and YFSETQ. The CDR3 reads CASSGQGAYSEAFF. The CDR3 DNA reads as TGCGCCAGCAGCGGACAGGGGGCCTATTCTGAAGCTTTCTTT.

The CDR3, as DNA: TGTGCCAGCAGTGGGACAGGGAGGAATGAAAAACTGTTTTTT. Translation: CASSGTGRNEKLFF. The rearrangement uses TRBV2 and TRBJ1-4, with 8 nucleotides matching TRBD1. The CDR3 totals 14 residues. Germline V CDR1 and CDR2: SNHLY, FYNNEI. With V trimmed by 4 bases and J by 5 bases, 3 bases remained unmatched.

V and J are TRBV7-8 and TRBJ1-5; D gene unclear. The CDR3 sequence is 14 residues long. Trimming pared 2 bases from V and 4 bases from J, leaving 9 bases between. The germline CDR1 and CDR2 sequences are SGHVS and FQNEAQ. CDR3 protein: CASSLRTENQPQHF. The CDR3 nucleotides read TGTGCCAGCAGCTTACGGACGGAGAATCAGCCCCAGCATTTT.

A few counts support this clone. V is TRBV5-8 and J is TRBJ2-2; 11 nucleotides align to TRBD1. Germline CDR1 and CDR2: SGHTS and YDEGEE. The length of the CDR3 is 16 residues. The V and J ends lost 4 bases and 0 bases, in that order; junction bases with no gene match: 2. Here the CDR3 DNA reads TGTGCCAGCAGCCGGACAGGGGGCCCGAACACCGGGGAGCTGTTTTTT. This gives the protein CASSRTGGPNTGELFF.

The rearrangement joins TRBV7-9 to TRBJ1-2, with a weak D call TRBD1 (5 bases). There are 17 residues in the CDR3. V gave up 4 bases and J gave up 2 bases, with 20 bases separating them. Germline assignment: CDR1 SEHNR and CDR2 FQNEAQ (reference sequence). The CDR3 loop reads CASSSLGEGLYNYGYTF. CDR3 coding DNA: TGTGCCAGCAGCTCACTAGGGGAGGGGTTGTACAACTATGGCTACACCTTC. The full variable domain, its missing parts supplied by reference TRBV7-9 and TRBJ1-2, is DTGVSQNPRHKITKRGQNVTFRCDPISEHNRLYWYRQTLGQGPEFLTYFQNEAQLEKSRLLSDRFSAERPKGSFSTLEIQRTEQGDSAMYLCASSSLGEGLYNYGYTFGSGTRLTVV.

This clone was seen ten or more times. The chain employs TRBV29-1 and TRBJ2-1, with a tentative D call TRBD2 (6 bases). Trimming took 3 bases from V and 3 from J, leaving 15 bases between them. This CDR3 comprises 15 residues. Germline lookup yields CDR1 SQVTM and CDR2 ANQGSEA. CDR3 DNA: TGCAGCGTTGAGGCGGGACTTCGACACTACAATGAGCAGTTCTTC. Amino acids: CSVEAGLRHYNEQFF.

V and J are TRBV4-3 and TRBJ2-7; D is uncertain. Germline CDR1 and CDR2: LGHNA and YSLEER. This CDR3 has 15 residues. Trimming left V 0 bases short and J 6 bases short, with 15 bases between. The CDR3: CASSQERVSLREQYF. In DNA form, the CDR3 reads TGCGCCAGCAGCCAAGAACGTGTGAGTTTGCGCGAGCAGTACTTC.

This chain connects TRBV4-1 to TRBJ2-3; 9 bases match TRBD2. Germline V gene data show CDR1 as MGHRA and CDR2 as YSYEKL. The CDR3 spans 14 residues. Trimming removed 3 bases from V and 6 bases from J; junction bases left unmatched: 4. The CDR3 sequence is CASSHLSGSDTQYF. The CDR3 DNA follows: TGCGCCAGCAGCCATCTTAGCGGGAGTGATACGCAGTATTTT.

The sample holds many counts of this clone. This chain uses TRBV28 with TRBJ1-5; D might be TRBD1 (6 bases). Trimming left V 3 bases short and J 5 bases short, with 14 bases between. This CDR3 region has 15 residues. The germline V gene has CDR1 MDHEN and CDR2 SYDVKM. The DNA of the CDR3 is TGTGCCAGCAGTTTTTACGGGGGCTCGGATCAGCCCCAGCATTTT. Protein product: CASSFYGGSDQPQHF.

About this clone: This likely stems from a read error, as it lies one base from a far larger clone. The chain couples TRBV4-1 to TRBJ2-3; 11 nucleotides agree with TRBD2. This CDR3 spans 16 amino acids. CDR1 and CDR2 from the germline V gene are MGHRA and YSYEKL. In DNA form, the CDR3 reads TGCGCCAGCGGCCAAGCAAGACTAGCGGGAACAGATACGCAGTATTTT. It codes for CASGQARLAGTDTQYF.

This rearrangement joins TRBV19 to TRBJ2-5; D call uncertain. Trimming removed 4 bases from V and 0 bases from J, with 9 bases in between. Germline loops: CDR1 LNHDA, CDR2 SQIVND (reference sequence). This CDR3 is built from 14 residues. Here the CDR3 reads CASSRTEYQETQYF. The DNA for the CDR3 is TGTGCCAGTAGTAGGACGGAATACCAAGAGACCCAGTACTTC.

The V and J genes are TRBV11-2 and TRBJ2-7; D is undetermined. CDR3 length: 13 amino acids. Germline CDR1 SGHAT, CDR2 FQNNGV. The germline V and J ends were trimmed by 2 bases and 6 bases, with 11 bases remaining between them. The CDR3 DNA is TGTGCCAGCAGCTTAACTGCCACGAGCGAGCAGTACTTC. Translated, it gives CASSLTATSEQYF.

This clone was counted once. The gene calls are TRBV18 and TRBJ1-1, with 7 bases fitting TRBD1. In germline, CDR1 is KGHSH, CDR2 LQKENI. The CDR3 has 14 residues. Trimming at V came to 8 bases and at J to 3 bases, leaving 9 bases not matched to a gene. This chain's CDR3 is CASQGQRMDTEAFF. As DNA, the CDR3 is TGTGCCAGCCAGGGACAGCGAATGGACACTGAAGCTTTCTTT.

The J gene is TRBJ1-5, the V gene TRBV30; D remains ambiguous. In germline, CDR1 is GTSNPN, CDR2 SVGIG (reference sequence). The CDR3 is 13 residues long. V lost 0 bases and J 1 base, leaving 4 bases between the germline ends. Here the CDR3 DNA reads TGTGCCTGGAGTGTGACCAGCAATCAGCCCCAGCATTTT. This gives the protein CAWSVTSNQPQHF.

The chain recombines TRBV7-2 with TRBJ2-4; no definite D call. CDR3 length: 12 residues. V was cut by 5 bases and J by 6 bases, with 8 bases left in between. Germline V lookup: CDR1 SGHTA, CDR2 FQGNSA. CDR3 sequence (DNA): TGTGCCAGCAGCGACCCCGGAAACATTCAGTACTTC. Translation: CASSDPGNIQYF. The full variable domain, rest sourced from reference TRBV7-2 and TRBJ2-4, is GAGVSQSPSNKVTEKGKDVELRCDPISGHTALYWYRQSLGQGLEFLIYFQGNSAPDKSGLPSDRFSAERTGGSVSTLTIQRTQQEDSAVYLCASSDPGNIQYFGAGTRLSVL.

The V call is TRBV4-2, the J call TRBJ2-1; 8 bases match TRBD2. V lost 6 bases and J lost 4; bases outside the gene matches: 8. Per the germline V gene, CDR1 is LGHNA and CDR2 is YNFKEQ. The CDR3 runs to 15 residues. Here the CDR3 reads CASRPSGSQYNEQFF. CDR3 sequence (DNA): TGTGCCAGCAGACCCAGCGGGAGCCAGTACAATGAGCAGTTCTTC.

This clone was picked up one time. This chain uses TRBV7-8 with TRBJ2-7, with 8 positions matching TRBD2. Germline CDR1 is SGHVS and CDR2 is FQNEAQ. The trim removed 1 base at V and 3 bases at J, leaving 5 bases unmatched. The CDR3 contains 15 residues. This chain's CDR3 is CASSLGRLAGYEQYF. The CDR3 DNA is TGTGCCAGCAGCTTAGGCAGGCTAGCGGGCTACGAGCAGTACTTC.

This clone was seen only a few times. V gene TRBV23-1 combines with J gene TRBJ1-2, with D uncertain. TRBV23-1 is given ORF status, its function remaining uncertain. V lost 4 bases and J lost 8, with 14 bases in between. This CDR3 is built from 13 residues. DNA for the CDR3: TGCGCCAGCAGTCTTCTTATTGTTCAGGGCTACACCTTC. Translated: CASSLLIVQGYTF.

This chain joins TRBV7-3 and TRBJ1-1, with D unresolved. The CDR3 has 15 residues. The ends were cut back, 2 bases at V and 0 bases at J, with 10 bases in the middle. CDR1 and CDR2 from the germline V gene are SGHTA and FQGTGA. The CDR3 sequence is CASSLSPGLNTEAFF. CDR3 bases: TGTGCCAGCAGCTTATCTCCAGGTTTGAACACTGAAGCTTTCTTT.

The V gene is TRBV6-5, the J gene TRBJ2-2; 8 nucleotides line up with TRBD1. J was trimmed by 2 bases and V by 5 bases; bases with no gene match: 4. This CDR3 is 15 amino acids long. The germline gives CDR1 MNHEY, CDR2 SVGAGI. CDR3 protein: CASSTTGENTGELFF. In nucleotides, the CDR3 is TGTGCCAGCAGTACGACAGGGGAAAACACCGGGGAGCTGTTTTTT.